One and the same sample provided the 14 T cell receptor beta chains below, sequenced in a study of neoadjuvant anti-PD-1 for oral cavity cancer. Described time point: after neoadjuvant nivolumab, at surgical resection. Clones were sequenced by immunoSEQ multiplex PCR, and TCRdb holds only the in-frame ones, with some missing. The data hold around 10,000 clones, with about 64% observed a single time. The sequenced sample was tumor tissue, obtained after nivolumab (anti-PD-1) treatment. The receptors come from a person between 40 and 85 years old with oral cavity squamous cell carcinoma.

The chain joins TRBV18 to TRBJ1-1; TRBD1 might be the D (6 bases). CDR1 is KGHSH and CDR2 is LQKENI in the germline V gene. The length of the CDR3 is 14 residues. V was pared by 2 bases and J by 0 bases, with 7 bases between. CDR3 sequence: CASSPEGVNTEAFF. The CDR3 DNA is TGTGCCAGCTCACCAGAGGGGGTGAACACTGAAGCTTTCTTT.

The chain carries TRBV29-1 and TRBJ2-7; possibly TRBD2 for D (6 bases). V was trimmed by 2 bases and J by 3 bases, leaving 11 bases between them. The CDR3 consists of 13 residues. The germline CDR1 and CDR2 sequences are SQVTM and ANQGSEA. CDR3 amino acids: CSVERLDGYEQYF. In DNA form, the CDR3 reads TGCAGCGTTGAACGACTAGACGGCTACGAGCAGTACTTC.

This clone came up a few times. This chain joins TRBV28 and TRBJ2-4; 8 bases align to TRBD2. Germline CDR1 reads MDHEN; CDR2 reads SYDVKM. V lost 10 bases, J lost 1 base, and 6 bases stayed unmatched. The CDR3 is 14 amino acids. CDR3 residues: CATAGGGAKNIQYF. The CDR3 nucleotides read TGTGCCACCGCTGGCGGGGGGGCCAAAAACATTCAGTACTTC. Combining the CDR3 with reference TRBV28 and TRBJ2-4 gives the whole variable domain DVKVTQSSRYLVKRTGEKVFLECVQDMDHENMFWYRQDPGLGLRLIYFSYDVKMKEKGDIPEGYSVSREKKERFSLILESASTNQTSMYLCATAGGGAKNIQYFGAGTRLSVL.

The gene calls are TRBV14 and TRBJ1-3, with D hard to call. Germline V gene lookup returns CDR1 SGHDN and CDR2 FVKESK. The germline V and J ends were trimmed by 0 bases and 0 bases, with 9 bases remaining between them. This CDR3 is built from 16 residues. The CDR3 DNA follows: TGTGCCAGCAGCCAAGATGGGAGAGTCTCTGGAAACACCATATATTTT. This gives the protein CASSQDGRVSGNTIYF. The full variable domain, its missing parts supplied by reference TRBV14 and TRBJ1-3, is EAGVTQFPSHSVIEKGQTVTLRCDPISGHDNLYWYRRVMGKEIKFLLHFVKESKQDESGMPNNRFLAERTGGTYSTLKVQPAELEDSGVYFCASSQDGRVSGNTIYFGEGSWLTVV.

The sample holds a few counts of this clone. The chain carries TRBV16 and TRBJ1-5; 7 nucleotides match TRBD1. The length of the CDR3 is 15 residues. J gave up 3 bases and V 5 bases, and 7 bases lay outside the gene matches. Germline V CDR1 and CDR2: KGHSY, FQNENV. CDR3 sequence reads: CASSDTGADNQPQHF. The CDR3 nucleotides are TGTGCCAGCAGCGACACAGGGGCTGACAATCAGCCCCAGCATTTT.

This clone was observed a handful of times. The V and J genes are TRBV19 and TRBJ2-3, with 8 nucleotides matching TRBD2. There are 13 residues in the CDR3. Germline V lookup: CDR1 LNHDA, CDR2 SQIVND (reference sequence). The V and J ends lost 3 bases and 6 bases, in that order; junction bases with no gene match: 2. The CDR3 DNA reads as TGTGCCAGTAGTATCGAGCGGGGGGATACGCAGTATTTT. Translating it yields CASSIERGDTQYF.

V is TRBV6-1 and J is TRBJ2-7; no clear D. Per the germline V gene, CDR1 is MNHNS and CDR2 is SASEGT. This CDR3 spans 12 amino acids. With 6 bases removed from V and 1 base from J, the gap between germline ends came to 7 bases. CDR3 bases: TGTGCCAGCAGCGACGGTTCCTACGAGCAGTACTTC. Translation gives CASSDGSYEQYF.

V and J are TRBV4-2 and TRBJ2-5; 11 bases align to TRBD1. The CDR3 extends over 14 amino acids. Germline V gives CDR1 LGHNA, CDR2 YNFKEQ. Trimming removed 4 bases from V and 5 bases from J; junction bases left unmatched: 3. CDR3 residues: CASSPGQGEETQYF. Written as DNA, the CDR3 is TGTGCCAGCAGCCCGGGACAGGGGGAGGAGACCCAGTACTTC.

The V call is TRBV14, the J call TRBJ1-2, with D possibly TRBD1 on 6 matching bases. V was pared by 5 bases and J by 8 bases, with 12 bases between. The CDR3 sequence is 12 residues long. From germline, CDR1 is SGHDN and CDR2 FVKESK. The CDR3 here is CASSAGATGYTF. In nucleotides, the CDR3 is TGTGCCAGCAGCGCAGGGGCGACCGGCTACACCTTC.

The chain's CDR3 is CASRGRPKAFF. The DNA of the CDR3 is TGTGCCAGCAGGGGGCGTCCTAAAGCTTTCTTT. V is TRBV28 and J is TRBJ1-1; D perhaps matches TRBD1 (5 bases). The V and J ends lost 6 bases and 9 bases respectively, with 11 bases between them. This CDR3 spans 11 amino acids. From germline, CDR1 is MDHEN and CDR2 SYDVKM.

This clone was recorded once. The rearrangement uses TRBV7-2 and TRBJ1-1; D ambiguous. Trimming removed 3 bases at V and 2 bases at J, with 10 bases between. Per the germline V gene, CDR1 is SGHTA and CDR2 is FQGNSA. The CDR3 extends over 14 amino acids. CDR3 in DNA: TGTGCCAGCAGCTTCCAGAGCAGAAACACTGAAGCTTTCTTT. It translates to CASSFQSRNTEAFF.

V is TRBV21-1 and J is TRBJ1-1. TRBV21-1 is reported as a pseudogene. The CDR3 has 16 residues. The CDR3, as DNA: TGTGCCAGCAACCTTATGGACCGCGGCGGGGTCACTGAAGCTTTCTTT. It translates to CASNLMDRGGVTEAFF.

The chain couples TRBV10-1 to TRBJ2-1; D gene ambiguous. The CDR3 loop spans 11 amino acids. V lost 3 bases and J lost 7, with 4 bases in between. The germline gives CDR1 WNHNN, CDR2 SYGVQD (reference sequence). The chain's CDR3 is CASSDRNEQFF. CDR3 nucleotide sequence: TGCGCCAGCAGTGACAGGAATGAGCAGTTCTTC.

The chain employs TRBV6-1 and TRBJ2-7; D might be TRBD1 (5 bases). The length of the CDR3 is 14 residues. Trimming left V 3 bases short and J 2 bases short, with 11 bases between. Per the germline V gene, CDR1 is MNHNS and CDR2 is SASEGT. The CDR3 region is CASSEGQNTYEQYF. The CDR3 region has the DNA TGTGCCAGCAGTGAGGGGCAGAATACCTACGAGCAGTACTTC.